Following are 25 T cell receptor beta chains from one sample sequenced in a study of shared clonotypes between healthy human individuals. Produced via immunoSEQ multiplex PCR; TCRdb's table is partial and in-frame only. The sample records about 1.1 million clones, about four fifths being singletons. Sequenced input: memory CD4+ T cells from PBMCs. Sample subset: CD45RA-negative fraction. These receptors were obtained from a man aged 18 to 30 in good health. Some clones in this sample may be carry-over from other donors' samples.

The V gene is TRBV30, the J gene TRBJ1-4; TRBD1 aligns across 10 bases. The CDR3 extends over 13 amino acids. Germline-derived CDR1 and CDR2 are GTSNPN and SVGIG (reference sequence). V lost 8 bases to trimming and J lost 8 bases; unmatched junction nucleotides: 8. The CDR3, as DNA: TGTGCCCAGACCCGGGACAGGGGCGAAAAACTGTTTTTT. Translating it yields CAQTRDRGEKLFF.

The rearrangement links TRBV18 to TRBJ2-1, with 10 bases lining up with TRBD2. Germline assignment: CDR1 KGHSH and CDR2 LQKENI. The CDR3 has 15 amino acids. The V segment lost 0 bases and the J segment 7 bases; nucleotides outside the gene matches: 3. The CDR3 loop is CASSPPGLAPNEQFF. As DNA, the CDR3 is TGTGCCAGCTCACCACCGGGACTAGCGCCGAATGAGCAGTTCTTC.

CDR3 sequence reads: CASSQDGGSRFASGELFF. DNA of the CDR3: TGCGCCAGCAGCCAAGACGGCGGCAGCCGGTTTGCCTCCGGGGAGCTGTTTTTT. V gene TRBV4-1 combines with J gene TRBJ2-2; D remains ambiguous. The V end was cut by 0 bases, the J end by 6 bases, with 20 bases between. This CDR3 is built from 18 residues. Germline lookup yields CDR1 MGHRA and CDR2 YSYEKL.

The CDR3: CASQRAGNYGYTF. CDR3 DNA: TGTGCCAGCCAACGGGCTGGCAACTATGGCTACACCTTC. J is TRBJ1-2 and V is TRBV6-6; D unresolved. The CDR3 has 13 amino acids. The V end was cut by 8 bases, the J end by 2 bases, with 12 bases between. The germline V gene has CDR1 MNHNY and CDR2 SVGAGI (reference sequence).

This clone was observed once. The chain employs TRBV29-1 and TRBJ1-5; the match to TRBD1 covers 7 bases. After removal of 5 bases from V and 6 bases from J, the junction contained 7 bases not matched to a gene. The CDR3 spans 13 residues. CDR1 SQVTM and CDR2 ANQGSEA come from the germline V gene. The CDR3 DNA is TGCAGCGTTAGGGACTCAGGGGGTCAGCCCCAGCATTTT. The encoded protein is CSVRDSGGQPQHF.

The chain carries TRBV27 and TRBJ2-1; D is undetermined. The length of the CDR3 is 15 residues. Trimming pared 4 bases from V and 7 bases from J, leaving 17 bases between. CDR1 and CDR2 from the germline V gene are MNHEY and SMNVEV (reference sequence). This chain's CDR3 is CASSSLGSGRNEQFF. CDR3 bases: TGTGCCAGCAGTTCCCTGGGGTCGGGTAGGAATGAGCAGTTCTTC.

The V and J genes are TRBV19 and TRBJ1-1; D is possibly TRBD1 (5 bases). CDR1 and CDR2 (germline): LNHDA, SQIVND (reference sequence). CDR3 length: 13 residues. Trimming took off 3 bases at V and 9 bases at J, with 14 bases between the two ends. The CDR3 DNA sequence: TGTGCCAGTAGTATCGAGGGGTCTGTAAAAGCTTTCTTT. It specifies CASSIEGSVKAFF. The full variable domain, with the rest looked up from reference TRBV19 and TRBJ1-1, is DGGITQSPKYLFRKEGQNVTLSCEQNLNHDAMYWYRQDPGQGLRLIYYSQIVNDFQKGDIAEGYSVSREKKESFPLTVTSAQKNPTAFYLCASSIEGSVKAFFGQGTRLTVV.

The V and J genes are TRBV29-1 and TRBJ2-5; 11 nucleotides align to TRBD2. The J call may be mistaken, given a closer DNA end match to TRBJ2-7. CDR3 length equals 13 residues. CDR1 SQVTM and CDR2 ANQGSEA come from the germline V gene. The chain's CDR3 is CSVSGTSGYEQYF. As DNA, the CDR3 is TGCAGCGTTTCGGGGACTAGCGGCTACGAGCAGTACTTC.

This clone was detected only once. This CDR3 is also generated by other DNA sequences in the sample. This chain joins TRBV27 and TRBJ2-3; D call uncertain. The length of the CDR3 is 14 residues. The germline V and J ends were trimmed by 0 bases and 0 bases, with 4 bases remaining between them. Per germline, CDR1 MNHEY and CDR2 SMNVEV (reference sequence). In DNA form, the CDR3 reads TGTGCCAGCAGTTTATCGGGGAGCACAGATACGCAGTATTTT. Translating gives CASSLSGSTDTQYF.

The table lists this clone with a count of one. The V call is TRBV27, the J call TRBJ2-5, with D possibly being TRBD2 (5 bases). The CDR3 length is 13 residues. Per germline, CDR1 MNHEY and CDR2 SMNVEV (reference sequence). V was pared by 6 bases and J by 4 bases, with 12 bases between. The CDR3 DNA sequence: TGTGCCAGCAGAAGCCCGGGGATAGAGACCCAGTACTTC. Encoded protein: CASRSPGIETQYF.

This clone was observed a single time. V gene TRBV7-2 combines with J gene TRBJ2-3, with a weak D call TRBD1 (6 bases). Germline V gene sequence: CDR1 SGHTA, CDR2 FQGNSA. The CDR3 extends over 14 amino acids. V dropped 5 bases and J dropped 4 bases, with 13 bases sitting between them. The CDR3 region is CASSPTGNPDTQYF. Here the CDR3 DNA reads TGTGCCAGCAGCCCAACAGGGAATCCAGATACGCAGTATTTT.

The V call is TRBV7-3, the J call TRBJ2-1, with 8 bases identical to TRBD2. The CDR3 has 16 amino acids. The V gene end was trimmed by 6 bases and the J gene end by 0 bases; junction bases not matched to a gene: 7. CDR1 and CDR2 from the germline V gene are SGHTA and FQGTGA. The chain's CDR3 is CASSLQSGSSYNEQFF. CDR3 DNA: TGTGCCAGCAGTCTTCAAAGCGGGAGCTCCTACAATGAGCAGTTCTTC.

The chain recombines TRBV5-1 with TRBJ1-1; weak D call: TRBD1 (5 bases). This CDR3 region has 15 residues. Deletions cut 6 bases from V and 6 bases from J, with 21 bases between. Looked up from germline, CDR1 is SGHRS and CDR2 is YFSETQ. CDR3 residues: CASKNRDYPGAEAFF. The CDR3 DNA sequence: TGCGCCAGCAAGAACCGGGACTACCCGGGTGCTGAAGCTTTCTTT.

The CDR3 loop reads CASSRPGSIGDPSYNEQFF. In DNA form, the CDR3 reads TGTGCCAGCAGCCGACCGGGATCCATCGGGGACCCATCCTACAATGAGCAGTTCTTC. The chain has TRBV14 and TRBJ2-1; possibly TRBD1 or TRBD2 for D (5 bases each). The ends were cut back, 4 bases at V and 1 base at J, with 23 bases in the middle. The CDR3 has 19 amino acids. Germline-derived CDR1 and CDR2 are SGHDN and FVKESK.

This rearrangement joins TRBV30 to TRBJ1-3, with D hard to call. The CDR3 has 11 amino acids. Trimming took 0 bases from V and 6 from J, leaving 3 bases between them. The germline V gene encodes CDR1 GTSNPN and CDR2 SVGIG (reference sequence). The DNA for the CDR3 is TGTGCCTGGAGTGTTACAAACACCATATATTTT. Encoded protein: CAWSVTNTIYF. Complete variable domain (other parts from reference TRBV30 and TRBJ1-3): SQTIHQWPATLVQPVGSPLSLECTVEGTSNPNLYWYRQAAGRGLQLLFYSVGIGQISSEVPQNLSASRPQDRQFILSSKKLLLSDSGFYLCAWSVTNTIYFGEGSWLTVV.

The count of this clone is one. This sequence joins TRBV6-5 and TRBJ2-7; 8 bases agree with TRBD2. Trimming took 6 bases from V and 0 from J; bases not matched to a gene: 4. The CDR3 spans 14 residues. Germline V CDR1 and CDR2: MNHEY, SVGAGI. DNA of the CDR3: TGTGCCAGCAGCAAGAGCGGGGGCTCCTACGAGCAGTACTTC. Encoded protein: CASSKSGGSYEQYF.

J is TRBJ2-7 and V is TRBV7-2; weak D call: TRBD1 (5 bases). The CDR3 sequence is 15 residues long. Trimming shortened V by 4 bases and J by 0 bases, and 13 bases separated the two germline ends. Germline CDR1 reads SGHTA; CDR2 reads FQGNSA. The CDR3 loop is CASSSDIVRSYEQYF. DNA of the CDR3: TGTGCCAGCAGCTCGGACATTGTCCGCTCCTACGAGCAGTACTTC.

The chain couples TRBV28 to TRBJ2-2; tentatively, D is TRBD2 (6 bases). In germline, CDR1 is MDHEN, CDR2 SYDVKM. The V gene lost 5 bases and the J gene lost 0 bases, with 13 bases spanning the gap. This CDR3 contains 16 residues. The DNA for the CDR3 is TGTGCCAGCAGTCGAAGGGGCGGGGCGAACACCGGGGAGCTGTTTTTT. Its translation: CASSRRGGANTGELFF.

The rearrangement joins TRBV2 to TRBJ2-1; 7 bases agree with TRBD2. V lost 3 bases to trimming and J lost 8 bases; unmatched junction nucleotides: 13. This CDR3 region has 16 residues. Germline V lookup: CDR1 SNHLY, CDR2 FYNNEI. The CDR3 region is CASSDGRAGSGDEQFF. CDR3 sequence (DNA): TGTGCCAGCAGTGATGGGAGGGCAGGGAGTGGGGATGAGCAGTTCTTC.

This chain joins TRBV18 and TRBJ1-5; 8 positions agree with TRBD1. The length of the CDR3 is 14 residues. V lost 3 bases, J lost 7 bases, and 5 bases stayed unmatched. The germline V gene encodes CDR1 KGHSH and CDR2 LQKENI. Written as DNA, the CDR3 is TGTGCCAGCTCACCGACAGGGGTGCGCCAGCCCCAGCATTTT. It codes for CASSPTGVRQPQHF.

The chain joins TRBV19 to TRBJ2-3; possible D gene TRBD2, 6 bases. Germline CDR1 and CDR2: LNHDA and SQIVND (reference sequence). The V end lost 5 bases, the J end lost 2 bases, and 14 bases lay between the germline ends. The CDR3 spans 15 residues. The CDR3 DNA is TGTGCCAGTAGTCCCCTCGGAGGGATCACAGATACGCAGTATTTT. Its translation is CASSPLGGITDTQYF. Full variable domain (outside the CDR3, taken from reference TRBV19 and TRBJ2-3): DGGITQSPKYLFRKEGQNVTLSCEQNLNHDAMYWYRQDPGQGLRLIYYSQIVNDFQKGDIAEGYSVSREKKESFPLTVTSAQKNPTAFYLCASSPLGGITDTQYFGPGTRLTVL.

This clone appeared a few times. The rearrangement joins TRBV21-1 to TRBJ1-5; the table assigns TRBD1, which was not confirmed against the DNA. TRBV21-1 is a listed pseudogene. The CDR3 sequence is 15 residues long. The DNA for the CDR3 is TGTGCCAGCAGCAGGCCAGGGGGACGGAATCAGCCCCAGCATTTT. Residues: CASSRPGGRNQPQHF.

This chain joins TRBV29-1 and TRBJ1-1; D might be TRBD1 (6 bases). Looked up from germline, CDR1 is SQVTM and CDR2 is ANQGSEA. V lost 6 bases and J 5 bases, leaving 19 bases between the germline ends. The CDR3 is made up of 14 amino acids. CDR3 in amino acids: CSVQGQGRGTEAFF. The CDR3 DNA follows: TGCAGCGTCCAGGGTCAGGGGCGAGGGACTGAAGCTTTCTTT.

The chain joins TRBV4-1 to TRBJ2-4; tentative D call: TRBD2 (6 bases). Looked up from germline, CDR1 is MGHRA and CDR2 is YSYEKL. This CDR3 region has 15 residues. V was pared by 4 bases and J by 6 bases, with 16 bases between. CDR3 residues: CASSPRDGGLNIQYF. As DNA, the CDR3 is TGCGCCAGCAGCCCACGGGACGGGGGACTAAACATTCAGTACTTC.

The chain is built from TRBV19 and TRBJ1-1, with D unresolved. The CDR3 totals 14 residues. The V gene's germline CDR1 is LNHDA and CDR2 SQIVND (reference sequence). The germline V and J ends were trimmed by 2 bases and 2 bases, with 9 bases remaining between them. Written as DNA, the CDR3 is TGTGCCAGTAGTATAATTCCAGCCAACACTGAAGCTTTCTTT. This encodes CASSIIPANTEAFF. Supplemented by reference TRBV19 and TRBJ1-1, the full variable domain reads DGGITQSPKYLFRKEGQNVTLSCEQNLNHDAMYWYRQDPGQGLRLIYYSQIVNDFQKGDIAEGYSVSREKKESFPLTVTSAQKNPTAFYLCASSIIPANTEAFFGQGTRLTVV.